This T cell receptor (beta chain) is drawn from a study of patients with pleural tuberculosis. TCRdb re-analysed the reads in MiXCR, keeping a single row per CDR3 protein. The table lists nearly 30,000 distinct CDR3 sequences, under 20% of them singletons, with about 4% in the top ten. CDR1 MDHEN and CDR2 SYDVKM come from the germline V gene. The V gene end was trimmed by 1 base and the J gene end by 0 bases; junction bases not matched to a gene: 8. The CDR3 loop spans 17 amino acids. This clonotype occurred many times. This TCR derives from a human donor with pleural tuberculosis. The chain links TRBV28 to TRBJ1-2, with 7 bases that match TRBD1. Material for sequencing was peripheral blood. CDR3 bases: TGTGCCAGCAGTTTATCCGACAGGGCGAACTCTAACTATGGCTACACCTTC. This gives the protein CASSLSDRANSNYGYTF.